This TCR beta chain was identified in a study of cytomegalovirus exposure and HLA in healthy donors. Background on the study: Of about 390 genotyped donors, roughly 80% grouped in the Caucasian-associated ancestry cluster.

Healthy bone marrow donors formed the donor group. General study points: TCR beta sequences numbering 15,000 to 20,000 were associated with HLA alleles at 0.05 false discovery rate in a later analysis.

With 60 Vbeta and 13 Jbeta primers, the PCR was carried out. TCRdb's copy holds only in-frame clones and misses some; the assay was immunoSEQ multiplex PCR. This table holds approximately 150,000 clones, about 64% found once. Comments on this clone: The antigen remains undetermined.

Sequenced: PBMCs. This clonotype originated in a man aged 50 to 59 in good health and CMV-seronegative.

Here the CDR3 reads CASSKGGSTATLYRGQFF. CDR3 sequence (DNA): TGTGCCAGCAGCAAGGGGGGATCGACAGCTACCCTCTACAGGGGGCAGTTCTTC. The chain employs TRBV21-1 and TRBJ2-1; the table's D call, TRBD1, was not checked against the DNA. TRBV21-1 is termed a pseudogene. This CDR3 is 18 amino acids long.